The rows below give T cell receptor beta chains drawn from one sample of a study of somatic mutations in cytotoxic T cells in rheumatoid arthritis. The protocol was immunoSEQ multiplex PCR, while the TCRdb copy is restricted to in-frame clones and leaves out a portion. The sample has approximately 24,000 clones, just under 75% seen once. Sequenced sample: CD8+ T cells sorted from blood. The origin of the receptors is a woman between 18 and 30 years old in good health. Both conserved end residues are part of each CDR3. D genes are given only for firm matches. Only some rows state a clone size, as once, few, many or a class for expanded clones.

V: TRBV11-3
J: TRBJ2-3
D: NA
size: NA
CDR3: CASSLGSTDTQYF
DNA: TGTGCCAGCAGCTTGGGGAGCACAGATACGCAGTATTTT

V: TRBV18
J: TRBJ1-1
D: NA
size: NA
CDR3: CASGDGDTEAFF
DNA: TGTGCCAGTGGAGACGGGGACACTGAAGCTTTCTTT

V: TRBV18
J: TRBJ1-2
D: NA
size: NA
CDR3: CASSRGENYGYTF
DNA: TGTGCCAGCTCTCGGGGAGAAAACTATGGCTACACCTTC

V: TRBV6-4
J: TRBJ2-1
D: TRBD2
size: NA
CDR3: CASSSLAGPPSEQFF
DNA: TGTGCCAGCAGTAGTCTAGCGGGACCACCAAGCGAGCAGTTCTTC

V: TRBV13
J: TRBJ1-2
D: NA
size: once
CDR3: CASSFAQNGYTF
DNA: TGTGCCAGCAGCTTTGCCCAGAATGGCTACACCTTC

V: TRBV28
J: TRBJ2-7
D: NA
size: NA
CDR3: CASSTPGLIYEQYF
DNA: TGTGCCAGCAGTACCCCGGGACTTATCTACGAGCAGTACTTC

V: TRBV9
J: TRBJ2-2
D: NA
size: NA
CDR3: CASSVLDGRSSTGELFF
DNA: TGTGCCAGCAGCGTATTGGACGGGAGATCGTCCACCGGGGAGCTGTTTTTT

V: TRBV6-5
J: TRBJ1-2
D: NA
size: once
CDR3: CASSYSTRDGYTF
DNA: TGTGCCAGCAGTTACTCGACAAGGGATGGCTACACCTTC

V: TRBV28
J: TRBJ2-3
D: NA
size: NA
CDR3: CASSTPTSRYTDTQYF
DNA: TGTGCCAGCAGTACCCCTACTAGCAGATACACAGATACGCAGTATTTT

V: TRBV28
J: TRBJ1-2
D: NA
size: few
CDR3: CASSPRGLVPGYTF
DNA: TGTGCCAGCAGTCCCCGGGGTCTAGTCCCCGGCTACACCTTC

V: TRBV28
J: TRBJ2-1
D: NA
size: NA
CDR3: CASQRLSSYNEQFF
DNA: TGTGCCAGCCAGAGGTTGAGCTCCTACAATGAGCAGTTCTTC

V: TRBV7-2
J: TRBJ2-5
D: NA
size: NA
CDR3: CASSRDWGETQYF
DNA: TGTGCCAGCAGCCGCGACTGGGGAGAGACCCAGTACTTC

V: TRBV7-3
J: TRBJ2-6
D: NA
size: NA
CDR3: CASSLKAGANVLTF
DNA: TGTGCCAGCAGCTTAAAGGCTGGGGCCAACGTCCTGACTTTC

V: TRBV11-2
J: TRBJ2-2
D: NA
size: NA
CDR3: CASSLQNTGELFF
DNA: TGTGCCAGCAGCTTACAGAACACCGGGGAGCTGTTTTTT

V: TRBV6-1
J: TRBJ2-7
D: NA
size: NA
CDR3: CASSVFGSSYEQYF
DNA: TGTGCCAGCAGTGTTTTTGGGAGCAGCTACGAGCAGTACTTC

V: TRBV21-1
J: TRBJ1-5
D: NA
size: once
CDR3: CASSKGGGGTQPQHF
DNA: TGTGCCAGCAGCAAAGGTGGAGGCGGGACTCAGCCCCAGCATTTT

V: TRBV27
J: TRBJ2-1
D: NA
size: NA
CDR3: CASSFYNEQFF
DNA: TGTGCCAGCAGTTTTTACAATGAGCAGTTCTTC

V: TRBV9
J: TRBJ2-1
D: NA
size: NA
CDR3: CASSITRAYNEQFF
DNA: TGTGCCAGCAGCATTACCAGGGCCTACAATGAGCAGTTCTTC